This TCR beta chain was documented in a study of neoadjuvant anti-PD-1 for oral cavity cancer. Most tumor samples had 4 to 5 ug input DNA in two replicates. Repertoires were generated with immunoSEQ multiplex PCR, while TCRdb's copy carries only in-frame clones and drops some. The repertoire includes approximately 23,000 clones, 35% to 50% of them detected once, and around 43% sits in the top ten. With V trimmed by 4 bases and J by 10 bases, 11 bases remained unmatched. The CDR3 has 15 residues. Germline CDR1 is SGHDT and CDR2 is YYEEEE. This clone was seen a handful of times. Time point: after neoadjuvant nivolumab, at surgical resection.

The sample consisted of tumor tissue, taken after nivolumab (anti-PD-1) treatment. The source is a person aged 40 to 85 with oral cavity squamous cell carcinoma. The gene calls are TRBV5-6 and TRBJ2-1; 10 bases align to TRBD1. The CDR3 DNA reads as TGTGCCAGCAGCCCCCCGGACAGGGGGACGGGGGAGCAGTTCTTC. Its protein product is CASSPPDRGTGEQFF.